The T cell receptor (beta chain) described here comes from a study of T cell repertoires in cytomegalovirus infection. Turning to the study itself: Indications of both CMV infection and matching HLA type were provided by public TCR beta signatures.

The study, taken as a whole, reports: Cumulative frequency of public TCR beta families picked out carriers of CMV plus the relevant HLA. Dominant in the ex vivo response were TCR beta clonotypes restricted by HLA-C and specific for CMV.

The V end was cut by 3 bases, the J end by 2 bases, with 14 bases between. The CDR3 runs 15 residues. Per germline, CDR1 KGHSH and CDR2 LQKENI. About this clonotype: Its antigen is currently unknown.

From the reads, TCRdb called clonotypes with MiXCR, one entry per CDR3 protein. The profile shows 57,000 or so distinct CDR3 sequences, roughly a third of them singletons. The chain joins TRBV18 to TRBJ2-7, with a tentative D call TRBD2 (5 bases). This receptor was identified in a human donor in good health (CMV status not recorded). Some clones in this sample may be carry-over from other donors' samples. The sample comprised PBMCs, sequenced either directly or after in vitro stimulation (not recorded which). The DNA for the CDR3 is TGTGCCAGCTCACCCCCGGGAAGGTCGGCCTACGAGCAGTACTTC. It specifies CASSPPGRSAYEQYF.